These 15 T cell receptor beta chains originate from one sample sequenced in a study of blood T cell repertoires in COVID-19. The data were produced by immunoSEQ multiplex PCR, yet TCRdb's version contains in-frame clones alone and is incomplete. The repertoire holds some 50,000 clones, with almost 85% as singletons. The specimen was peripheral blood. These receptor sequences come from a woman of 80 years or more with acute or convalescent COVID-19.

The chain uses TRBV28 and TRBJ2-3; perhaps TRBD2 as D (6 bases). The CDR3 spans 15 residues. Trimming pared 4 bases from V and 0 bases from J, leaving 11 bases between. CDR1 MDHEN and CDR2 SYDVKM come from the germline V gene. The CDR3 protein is CASSSRGYSTDTQYF. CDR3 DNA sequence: TGTGCCAGCAGTTCTCGGGGGTATAGCACAGATACGCAGTATTTT.

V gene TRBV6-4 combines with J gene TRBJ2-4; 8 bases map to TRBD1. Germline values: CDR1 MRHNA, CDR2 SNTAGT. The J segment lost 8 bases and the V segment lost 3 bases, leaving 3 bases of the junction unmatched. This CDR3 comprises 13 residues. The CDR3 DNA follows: TGTGCCAGCAGTGAACTGACAGGGGACATTCAGTACTTC. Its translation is CASSELTGDIQYF.

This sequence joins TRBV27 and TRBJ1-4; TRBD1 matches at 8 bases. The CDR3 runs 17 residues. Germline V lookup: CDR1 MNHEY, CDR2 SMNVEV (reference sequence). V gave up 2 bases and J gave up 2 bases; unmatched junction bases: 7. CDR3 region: CASSLRPWTGTNEKLFF. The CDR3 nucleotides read TGTGCCAGCAGTTTACGACCCTGGACAGGGACTAATGAAAAACTGTTTTTT.

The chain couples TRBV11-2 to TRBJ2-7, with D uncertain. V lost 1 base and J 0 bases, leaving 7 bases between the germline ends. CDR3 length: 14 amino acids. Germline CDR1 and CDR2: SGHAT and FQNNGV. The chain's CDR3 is CASSLGADSYEQYF. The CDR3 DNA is TGTGCCAGCAGCTTAGGTGCAGACTCCTACGAGCAGTACTTC. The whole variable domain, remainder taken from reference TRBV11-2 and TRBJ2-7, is EAGVAQSPRYKIIEKRQSVAFWCNPISGHATLYWYQQILGQGPKLLIQFQNNGVVDDSQLPKDRFSAERLKGVDSTLKIQPAKLEDSAVYLCASSLGADSYEQYFGPGTRLTVT.

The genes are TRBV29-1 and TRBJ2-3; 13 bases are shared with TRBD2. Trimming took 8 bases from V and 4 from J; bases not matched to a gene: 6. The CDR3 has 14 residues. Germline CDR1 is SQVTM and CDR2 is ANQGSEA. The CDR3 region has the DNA TGCAGCACCGGGACTAGCGGGGCCCCAGATACGCAGTATTTT. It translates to CSTGTSGAPDTQYF.

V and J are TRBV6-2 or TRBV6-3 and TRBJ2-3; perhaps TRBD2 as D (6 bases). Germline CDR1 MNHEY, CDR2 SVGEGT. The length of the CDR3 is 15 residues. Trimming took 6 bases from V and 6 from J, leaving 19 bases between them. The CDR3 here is CASRPRLGRSDTQYF. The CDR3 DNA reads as TGTGCCAGCAGACCTCGACTAGGGAGGTCGGATACGCAGTATTTT.

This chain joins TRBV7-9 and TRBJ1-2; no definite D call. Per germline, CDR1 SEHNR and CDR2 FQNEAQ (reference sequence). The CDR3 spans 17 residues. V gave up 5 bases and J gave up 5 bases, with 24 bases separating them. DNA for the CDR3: TGTGCCAGCAGCGGGCGACTCCTCGAAAGCGGGTATTATGGCTACACCTTC. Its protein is CASSGRLLESGYYGYTF. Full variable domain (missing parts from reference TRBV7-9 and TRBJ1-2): DTGVSQNPRHKITKRGQNVTFRCDPISEHNRLYWYRQTLGQGPEFLTYFQNEAQLEKSRLLSDRFSAERPKGSFSTLEIQRTEQGDSAMYLCASSGRLLESGYYGYTFGSGTRLTVV.

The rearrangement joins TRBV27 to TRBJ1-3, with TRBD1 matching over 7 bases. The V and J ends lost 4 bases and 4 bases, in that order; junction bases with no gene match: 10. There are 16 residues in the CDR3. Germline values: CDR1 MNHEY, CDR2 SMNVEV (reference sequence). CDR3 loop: CASSSGGRGYGNTIYF. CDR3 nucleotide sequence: TGTGCCAGCAGTTCTGGCGGCAGGGGGTACGGAAACACCATATATTTT.

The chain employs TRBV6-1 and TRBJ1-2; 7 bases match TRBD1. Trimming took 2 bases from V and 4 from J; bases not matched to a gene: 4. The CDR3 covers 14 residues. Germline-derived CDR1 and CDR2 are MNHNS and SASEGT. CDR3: CASSESTGFYGYTF. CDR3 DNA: TGTGCCAGCAGTGAATCGACAGGGTTCTATGGCTACACCTTC.

CDR3 nucleotide sequence: TGTGCCAGCAGCCAAAAAGGCCGGGACAGGGGGTTTCTCCCCTACGAGCAGTACTTC. Translation: CASSQKGRDRGFLPYEQYF. The rearrangement links TRBV14 to TRBJ2-7, with 11 nucleotides matching TRBD1. Germline CDR1 reads SGHDN; CDR2 reads FVKESK. The CDR3 contains 19 residues. Losses at the gene ends were 2 bases for V and 2 bases for J; bases not matched to a gene: 14.

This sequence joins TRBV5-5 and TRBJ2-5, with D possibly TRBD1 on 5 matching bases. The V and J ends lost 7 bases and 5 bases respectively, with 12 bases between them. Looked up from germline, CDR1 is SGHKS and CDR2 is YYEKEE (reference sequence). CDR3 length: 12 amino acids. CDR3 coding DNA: TGTGCCAGCGGGCAGGGCCAGGAGACCCAGTACTTC. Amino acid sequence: CASGQGQETQYF.

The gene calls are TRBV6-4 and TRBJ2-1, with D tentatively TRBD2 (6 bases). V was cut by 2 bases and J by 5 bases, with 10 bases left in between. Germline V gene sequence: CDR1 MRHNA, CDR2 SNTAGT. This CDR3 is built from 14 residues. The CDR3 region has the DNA TGTGCCAGCAGTGACGGCGGGGCCCACAATGAGCAGTTCTTC. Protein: CASSDGGAHNEQFF.

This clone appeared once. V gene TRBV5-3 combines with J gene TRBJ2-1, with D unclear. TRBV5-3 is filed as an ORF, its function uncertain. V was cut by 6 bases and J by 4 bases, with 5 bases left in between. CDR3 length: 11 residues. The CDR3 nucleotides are TGTGCCAGAATCCAATACAATGAGCAGTTCTTC. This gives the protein CARIQYNEQFF.

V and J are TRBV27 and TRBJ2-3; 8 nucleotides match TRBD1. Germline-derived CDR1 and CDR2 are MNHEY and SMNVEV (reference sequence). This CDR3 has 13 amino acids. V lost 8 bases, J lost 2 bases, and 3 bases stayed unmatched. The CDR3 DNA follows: TGTGCCAGCTGGACAGGGTACACAGATACGCAGTATTTT. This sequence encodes CASWTGYTDTQYF.

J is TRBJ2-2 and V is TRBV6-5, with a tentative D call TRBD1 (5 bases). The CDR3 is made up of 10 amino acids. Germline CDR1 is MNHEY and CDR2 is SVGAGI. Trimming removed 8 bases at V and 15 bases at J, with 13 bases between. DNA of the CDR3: TGTGCCAGCGGACAAGGGCGGATGTTTTTT. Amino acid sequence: CASGQGRMFF.